The present T cell receptor (beta chain) was sequenced within a study of T-cell memory formation after mild COVID-19. In its sample, this clonotype was seen a few times. Its antigen remains unidentified. Regarding the study as a whole: Among contracting clones, CD4+ were mainly CM/EM and CD8+ enriched in EMRA.

CDR3 length equals 14 residues. Trimming left V 0 bases short and J 9 bases short, with 14 bases between. CDR1 and CDR2 from the germline V gene are MGHRA and YSYEKL. TCR alpha and TCR beta cDNA libraries carrying sample barcodes and UMIs came from 5'RACE with constant-segment primers. Using its own MiXCR run on the 5' RACE reads, TCRdb lists one record per CDR3 protein. The sample includes tens of thousands of distinct CDR3 sequences, roughly 16% of them seen just once. The chain is built from TRBV4-1 and TRBJ2-5; no definite D call. The sequenced sample consisted of PBMCs or a T cell subset sorted from them (not recorded which). The origin of this receptor is a man younger than 35 who had mild COVID-19 (a few samples of this study predate the infection). Cell type and time point are not known. The CDR3 is CASSQEHFGQPQYF. In nucleotides, the CDR3 is TGCGCCAGCAGCCAAGAACATTTTGGGCAGCCCCAGTACTTC.